One sample yielded the 27 T cell receptor beta chains listed below, sequenced in a study of cytomegalovirus exposure and HLA in healthy donors. PCR was performed using 60 Vbeta and 13 Jbeta primers. Profiled with immunoSEQ multiplex PCR; TCRdb holds only in-frame clones, not every one. Among about 150,000 clones listed, around 79% were seen once. The sequencing input was PBMCs. These receptors all stem from a human donor in good health.

The chain links TRBV25-1 to TRBJ2-6, with 9 bases aligning to TRBD1. This CDR3 comprises 18 residues. The germline V gene encodes CDR1 MGHDK and CDR2 SYGVNS. The V segment lost 4 bases and the J segment 1 base; nucleotides outside the gene matches: 8. Written as DNA, the CDR3 is TGTGCCAGCAGTGGCTCCGGGACAGGGTTTTCTGGGGCCAACGTCCTGACTTTC. It yields the protein CASSGSGTGFSGANVLTF.

V usage is TRBV28 and J usage is TRBJ1-2, with a tentative D call TRBD1 (6 bases). The V end was cut by 7 bases, the J end by 2 bases, with 14 bases between. CDR3 length: 14 amino acids. The V gene's germline CDR1 is MDHEN and CDR2 SYDVKM. For the CDR3, the DNA is TGTGCCAGCACCTTAGGGGGTCGGAACTATGGCTACACCTTC. This gives the protein CASTLGGRNYGYTF.

V usage is TRBV27 and J usage is TRBJ1-5; D is possibly TRBD1 (5 bases). Germline CDR1 is MNHEY and CDR2 is SMNVEV (reference sequence). The length of the CDR3 is 17 residues. V lost 1 base to trimming and J lost 5 bases, with 18 bases between them. The CDR3 DNA sequence: TGTGCCAGCAGTTTATATGGTTCGGGGGTGAAGGATCAGCCCCAGCATTTT. Translating it yields CASSLYGSGVKDQPQHF.

This clone was observed once. The chain has TRBV7-9 and TRBJ1-6, with TRBD1 identical over 8 bases. V was clipped by 3 bases and J by 9 bases; unmatched bases: 4. This CDR3 is 14 amino acids long. Germline V gene data show CDR1 as SEHNR and CDR2 as FQNEAQ (reference sequence). The CDR3 is CASSFTGGGSPLHF. In nucleotides, the CDR3 is TGTGCCAGCAGCTTCACAGGGGGAGGTTCACCCCTCCACTTT.

The gene calls are TRBV4-3 and TRBJ2-7; 12 bases fit TRBD1. V was pared by 8 bases and J by 3 bases, with 11 bases of the junction left unmatched. CDR3 length equals 16 residues. Germline CDR1 LGHNA, CDR2 YSLEER. This chain's CDR3 is CASAEGTGGISYEQYF. Written as DNA, the CDR3 is TGCGCCAGCGCCGAAGGGACAGGGGGCATCAGCTACGAGCAGTACTTC.

V is TRBV5-6 and J is TRBJ1-5, with D hard to call. The CDR3 loop spans 15 amino acids. Trimming removed 3 bases at V and 0 bases at J, with 10 bases between. Looked up from germline, CDR1 is SGHDT and CDR2 is YYEEEE. The CDR3 bases are TGTGCCAGCAGCTATGGAGGGAATAGCAATCAGCCCCAGCATTTT. Encoded protein: CASSYGGNSNQPQHF.

The chain carries TRBV19 and TRBJ2-7; tentative D call: TRBD1 (5 bases). The germline V gene encodes CDR1 LNHDA and CDR2 SQIVND (reference sequence). Trimming left V 7 bases short and J 1 base short, with 11 bases between. The CDR3 extends over 13 amino acids. The CDR3 reads CASKGVDSYEQYF. In DNA, the CDR3 is TGTGCCAGTAAAGGGGTTGATTCCTACGAGCAGTACTTC.

This clone was seen only a few times. This chain uses TRBV15 with TRBJ2-7, with TRBD2 as a possible D gene (5 bases). Trimming stripped 4 bases from V and 7 bases from J, with 14 bases between. This CDR3 is 13 amino acids long. Germline V gene data show CDR1 as LNHNV and CDR2 as YYDKDF (reference sequence). CDR3 in DNA: TGTGCCACCAGCACTATACTAGTGTCGGAGCAGTACTTC. This translates into CATSTILVSEQYF.

The rearrangement uses TRBV30 and TRBJ1-1; the D gene is possibly TRBD1 (5 bases). The CDR3 has 11 amino acids. V lost 4 bases, J lost 7 bases, and 10 bases lay in between. Germline V gene sequence: CDR1 GTSNPN, CDR2 SVGIG (reference sequence). DNA of the CDR3: TGTGCCTGGATAGGGGCAATTGAAGCTTTCTTT. It yields the protein CAWIGAIEAFF.

This sequence joins TRBV19 and TRBJ2-1; tentative D call: TRBD2 (6 bases). Per germline, CDR1 LNHDA and CDR2 SQIVND (reference sequence). Trimming left V 5 bases short and J 6 bases short, with 17 bases between. The CDR3 loop spans 15 amino acids. CDR3 DNA sequence: TGTGCCAGTAGTCTTAAAAAGACTAGAAGCAATGAGCAGTTCTTC. Amino acids: CASSLKKTRSNEQFF.

The chain combines TRBV9 with TRBJ1-3, with 10 bases lining up with TRBD1. The V gene end was trimmed by 2 bases and the J gene end by 2 bases; junction bases not matched to a gene: 1. The CDR3 spans 15 residues. The germline CDR1 and CDR2 sequences are SGDLS and YYNGEE. The CDR3 is CASSVGQGAGNTIYF. CDR3 DNA: TGTGCCAGCAGCGTTGGACAGGGGGCTGGAAACACCATATATTTT.

The J gene is TRBJ1-1, the V gene TRBV7-9, with a possible D match to TRBD1 (5 bases). Trimming removed 6 bases from V and 0 bases from J, with 11 bases in between. Germline loops: CDR1 SEHNR, CDR2 FQNEAQ (reference sequence). The CDR3 has 14 residues. This chain's CDR3 is CASRETEMNTEAFF. CDR3 bases: TGTGCCAGCAGGGAGACAGAAATGAACACTGAAGCTTTCTTT.

The V gene is TRBV20-1, the J gene TRBJ1-1, with unresolved D. The CDR3 runs to 11 residues. Germline loops: CDR1 DFQATT, CDR2 SNEGSKA (reference sequence). Trimming took 2 bases from V and 7 from J, leaving 8 bases between them. Here the CDR3 DNA reads TGCAGTGCTAGAAAAGGACTTGAAGCTTTCTTT. This translates into CSARKGLEAFF.

As DNA, the CDR3 is TGTGCCAGCATCAGCTTACCGGGGTCACCCCTCCACTTT. Translating it yields CASISLPGSPLHF. This chain uses TRBV6-1 with TRBJ1-6, with no clear D. V lost 7 bases to trimming and J lost 10 bases, with 14 bases between them. Germline V gene data show CDR1 as MNHNS and CDR2 as SASEGT. The CDR3 is made up of 13 amino acids.

This CDR3 is CASSPPGTGFPDTQYF. CDR3 DNA sequence: TGTGCCAGCTCACCCCCCGGGACAGGGTTCCCAGATACGCAGTATTTT. V gene TRBV18 combines with J gene TRBJ2-3, with TRBD1 identical over 9 bases. The length of the CDR3 is 16 residues. V lost 3 bases to trimming and J lost 4 bases; unmatched junction nucleotides: 8. Germline V CDR1 and CDR2: KGHSH, LQKENI. Variable domain in full (rest from reference TRBV18 and TRBJ2-3): NAGVMQNPRHLVRRRGQEARLRCSPMKGHSHVYWYRQLPEEGLKFMVYLQKENIIDESGMPKERFSAEFPKEGPSILRIQQVVRGDSAAYFCASSPPGTGFPDTQYFGPGTRLTVL.

The rearrangement uses TRBV7-9 and TRBJ1-3; TRBD1 might be the D (5 bases). Trimming removed 5 bases from V and 1 base from J, with 15 bases in between. The length of the CDR3 is 16 residues. The V gene's germline CDR1 is SEHNR and CDR2 FQNEAQ (reference sequence). The CDR3: CASSDGGRMSGNTIYF. DNA of the CDR3: TGTGCCAGCAGCGATGGGGGGAGAATGTCTGGAAACACCATATATTTT.

The chain employs TRBV28 and TRBJ2-1; 10 bases are shared with TRBD2. Germline V gene sequence: CDR1 MDHEN, CDR2 SYDVKM. V lost 3 bases and J lost 9; bases outside the gene matches: 20. CDR3 size: 19 residues. The CDR3 sequence: CASSFPTSQLAGVMVEQFF. The CDR3 nucleotides read TGTGCCAGCAGTTTCCCGACTTCTCAGCTAGCGGGAGTCATGGTTGAGCAGTTCTTC.

V gene TRBV28 combines with J gene TRBJ1-2; D is undetermined. Trimming took off 1 base at V and 6 bases at J, with 15 bases between the two ends. This CDR3 comprises 15 residues. Looked up from germline, CDR1 is MDHEN and CDR2 is SYDVKM. The CDR3 region has the DNA TGTGCCAGCAGTTTATTGGTCAGCGAGAGAGATGGCTACACCTTC. Protein sequence: CASSLLVSERDGYTF.

As regards this clone: The junction departs from germline at one end; a sequencing error may be responsible. The chain recombines TRBV7-9 with TRBJ2-7; D might be TRBD2 (7 bases). This CDR3 region has 18 residues. Germline assignment: CDR1 SEHNR and CDR2 FQNEAQ (reference sequence). The CDR3 protein is CSSSLSLGGDGKTYEQYF. Written as DNA, the CDR3 is TGTTCCAGCAGCTTATCTTTAGGGGGGGACGGGAAAACCTACGAGCAGTACTTC.

The rearrangement links TRBV2 to TRBJ1-1, with D perhaps matching TRBD1 (6 bases). This CDR3 has 14 residues. Germline CDR1 reads SNHLY; CDR2 reads FYNNEI. The V end lost 4 bases, the J end lost 6 bases, and 15 bases lay between the germline ends. DNA of the CDR3: TGTGCCAGCAGTGCTCGGGACACCTCCCCTGAAGCTTTCTTT. As protein: CASSARDTSPEAFF. The full variable domain, with the rest looked up from reference TRBV2 and TRBJ1-1, is EPEVTQTPSHQVTQMGQEVILRCVPISNHLYFYWYRQILGQKVEFLVSFYNNEISEKSEIFDDQFSVERPDGSNFTLKIRSTKLEDSAMYFCASSARDTSPEAFFGQGTRLTVV.

CDR3 nucleotides: TGTGCCAGCAGCCCGACAGGAGCTAGCAATCAGCCCCAGCATTTT. Its protein product is CASSPTGASNQPQHF. The chain uses TRBV7-8 and TRBJ1-5; a weak D match, TRBD1 (6 bases). V lost 5 bases and J 0 bases, leaving 11 bases between the germline ends. In germline, CDR1 is SGHVS, CDR2 FQNEAQ. The CDR3 contains 15 residues.

The chain carries TRBV21-1 and TRBJ1-1; TRBD1, the D gene given by the table, was not confirmed from the DNA. TRBV21-1 is a pseudogene. The CDR3 contains 13 residues. CDR3 region: CASSKVRVTEAFF. CDR3 nucleotide sequence: TGTGCCAGCAGCAAAGTCAGGGTTACTGAAGCTTTCTTT.

The chain carries TRBV5-1 and TRBJ2-3; the match to TRBD2 covers 11 bases. This CDR3 region has 18 residues. The V and J ends lost 3 bases and 4 bases, in that order; junction bases with no gene match: 13. Germline V gene lookup returns CDR1 SGHRS and CDR2 YFSETQ. The CDR3 loop reads CASSSVGVAGGPPDTQYF. CDR3 in DNA: TGCGCCAGCAGCTCCGTCGGGGTAGCGGGAGGGCCCCCAGATACGCAGTATTTT.

The genes are TRBV28 and TRBJ1-1; 9 positions match TRBD1. Germline V lookup: CDR1 MDHEN, CDR2 SYDVKM. The CDR3 loop spans 17 amino acids. After removal of 1 base from V and 6 bases from J, the junction contained 12 bases not matched to a gene. In DNA form, the CDR3 reads TGTGCCAGCAGTTTATCACAGGGGGCGGTTTGGGGCCCTGAAGCTTTCTTT. Residues: CASSLSQGAVWGPEAFF.

This rearrangement joins TRBV11-2 to TRBJ1-1, with D maybe TRBD1 (5 bases). The V and J ends lost 1 base and 6 bases respectively, with 9 bases between them. This CDR3 has 13 amino acids. Germline V gives CDR1 SGHAT, CDR2 FQNNGV. The CDR3 coding sequence is TGTGCCAGCAGCTTAGGAAGGGGATCTGAAGCTTTCTTT. Protein: CASSLGRGSEAFF.

The chain carries TRBV2 and TRBJ1-5, with 7 bases fitting TRBD1. This CDR3 has 18 amino acids. J gave up 9 bases and V 0 bases, and 17 bases lay outside the gene matches. Germline CDR1 is SNHLY and CDR2 is FYNNEI. The CDR3 DNA follows: TGTGCCAGCAGTGAAGCGATCTCAGGACAGGTTTTATCGAGGCCCCAGCATTTT. It specifies CASSEAISGQVLSRPQHF. Combining the CDR3 with reference TRBV2 and TRBJ1-5 gives the whole variable domain EPEVTQTPSHQVTQMGQEVILRCVPISNHLYFYWYRQILGQKVEFLVSFYNNEISEKSEIFDDQFSVERPDGSNFTLKIRSTKLEDSAMYFCASSEAISGQVLSRPQHFGDGTRLSIL.

CDR3 amino acids: CASRASTGYNEQFF. In DNA form, the CDR3 reads TGTGCCAGCAGAGCGAGTACAGGCTACAATGAGCAGTTCTTC. The chain recombines TRBV27 with TRBJ2-1; tentative D call: TRBD1 (5 bases). Germline loops: CDR1 MNHEY, CDR2 SMNVEV (reference sequence). CDR3 length: 14 residues. The V gene lost 6 bases and the J gene lost 3 bases, with 12 bases spanning the gap.